A selection of T cell receptor beta chains follows, all from one sample in a study of neoadjuvant anti-PD-1 for oral cavity cancer. Clones were sequenced by immunoSEQ multiplex PCR, and TCRdb holds only the in-frame ones, with some missing. The sample shows fewer than 90,000 clones, 84% of them seen only once. The sample consisted of PBMCs, taken before nivolumab (anti-PD-1) treatment. These receptors were collected from a person aged 35-79 years with oral cavity squamous cell carcinoma. CDR3s include the opening cysteine and the closing phenylalanine or tryptophan. The D gene is left open where the match is weak. Only part of the rows carry a size: once, few, many, or a class if the clone is expanded.

>.|TRBJ2-2|TRBV11-3|.
TGTGCCAGCAGCCGCGAAGGGGTCGGGGAGCTGTTTTTT
CASSREGVGELFF
>.|TRBJ1-3|TRBV6-5|.
TGTGCCAGCAGAGGGTCTCGATCTGGAAACACCATATATTTT
CASRGSRSGNTIYF
>TRBD1|TRBJ1-2|TRBV6-5|.
TGTGCCAGCAGTGGAGACAGGGATCGATATGGCTACACCTTC
CASSGDRDRYGYTF
>.|TRBJ2-3|TRBV6-5|few
TGTGCCAGCAGTACAACAGGAGATACGCAGTATTTT
CASSTTGDTQYF
>TRBD1|TRBJ2-2|TRBV2|.
TGTGCCAGCAGCGCGGACAGGGCGGGGGGGGAGCTGTTTTTT
CASSADRAGGELFF
>.|TRBJ2-6|TRBV11-3|.
TGTGCCAGCAGCCCAGGGTCTGGGGCCAACGTCCTGACTTTC
CASSPGSGANVLTF
>.|TRBJ1-3|TRBV7-9|.
TGTGCCAGCAGCCTAGCAGTGACCAACACCATATATTTT
CASSLAVTNTIYF
>.|TRBJ1-5|TRBV11-2|.
TGTGCCAGCAGCCCCGAGGGCGGGTATCAGCCCCAGCATTTT
CASSPEGGYQPQHF
>.|TRBJ1-4|TRBV28|.
TGTGCCAGCAGTCGGGACAACCGGTACGAAAAACTGTTTTTT
CASSRDNRYEKLFF
>.|TRBJ2-3|TRBV6-4|once
TGTGCCAGCAGTGAGCCAGGGTGGAGCACAGATACGCAGTATTTT
CASSEPGWSTDTQYF
>.|TRBJ1-5|TRBV29-1|.
TGCAGCGTCGCGGACAGCCCAAATCAGCCCCAGCATTTT
CSVADSPNQPQHF
>.|TRBJ1-4|TRBV5-1|.
TGCGCCAGCAGCTTGGCGGGGGGCGCGGGTGAAAAACTGTTTTTT
CASSLAGGAGEKLFF
>.|TRBJ1-3|TRBV7-6|.
TGTGCCAGCAGCGAGGGGGGCGGCTACTCTGGAAACACCATATATTTT
CASSEGGGYSGNTIYF
>TRBD1|TRBJ1-2|TRBV6-5|.
TGTGCCAGCAGTCCCTCAGGGGGTGGCTACACCTTC
CASSPSGGGYTF
>TRBD1|TRBJ1-2|TRBV11-2|.
TGTGCCAGCAGCCCACCGGGACAGGGATTAAGCACCTTC
CASSPPGQGLSTF
>TRBD1|TRBJ2-7|TRBV29-1|.
TGCAGCGTTGAAGGGACAGGGTCCGAGCAGTACTTC
CSVEGTGSEQYF
>.|TRBJ2-7|TRBV5-1|.
TGCGCCAGCAGCTTGGACGGGCCCAAACCCTACGAGCAGTACTTC
CASSLDGPKPYEQYF
>.|TRBJ2-2|TRBV5-6|.
TGTGCCAGCGGCGGCAGGGTAACTCTGAACACCGGGGAGCTGTTTTTT
CASGGRVTLNTGELFF
>.|TRBJ1-1|TRBV2|.
TGTGCCAGGGGGACTGAAGCTTTCTTT
CARGTEAFF
>.|TRBJ2-7|TRBV5-1|.
TGCGCCAGCAGCCAAAGTCCCGGGACGCTATCCTACGAGCAGTACTTC
CASSQSPGTLSYEQYF
>.|TRBJ2-7|TRBV9|.
TGTGCCAGCAGCCCCGCGGGACCCTCCTACGAGCAGTACTTC
CASSPAGPSYEQYF
>TRBD1|TRBJ1-3|TRBV10-3|.
TGTGCCATCTCAGGGACAGGGAACTCTGGAAACACCATATATTTT
CAISGTGNSGNTIYF
>.|TRBJ1-2|TRBV6-1|.
TGTGCCAGCAGTGAAAGGTATAGGGGAGCTGACTACACCTTC
CASSERYRGADYTF
>TRBD2|TRBJ2-1|TRBV10-3|.
TGTGCCATCAGTGAGTCCGGACTAGAGGGTGAGCAGTTCTTC
CAISESGLEGEQFF
>.|TRBJ1-5|TRBV5-1|.
TGCGCCAGCAGCTTGGAAGGGGAAGGGCAGCCCCAGCATTTT
CASSLEGEGQPQHF
>TRBD1|TRBJ2-7|TRBV6-6|.
TGTGCCAGCAGTTGGGGACAGTCTATCGAGCAGTACTTC
CASSWGQSIEQYF